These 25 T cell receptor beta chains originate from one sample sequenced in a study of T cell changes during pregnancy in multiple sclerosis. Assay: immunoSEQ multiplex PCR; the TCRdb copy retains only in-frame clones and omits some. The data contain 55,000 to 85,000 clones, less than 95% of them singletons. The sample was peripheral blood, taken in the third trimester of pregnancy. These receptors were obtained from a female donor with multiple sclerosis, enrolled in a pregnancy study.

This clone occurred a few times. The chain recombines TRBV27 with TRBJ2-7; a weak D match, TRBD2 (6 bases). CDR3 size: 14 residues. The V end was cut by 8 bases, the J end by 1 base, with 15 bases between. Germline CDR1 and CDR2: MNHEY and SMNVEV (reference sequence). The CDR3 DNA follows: TGTGCCAGCGGCGCCCTTAGCGGTTCCTACGAGCAGTACTTC. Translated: CASGALSGSYEQYF.

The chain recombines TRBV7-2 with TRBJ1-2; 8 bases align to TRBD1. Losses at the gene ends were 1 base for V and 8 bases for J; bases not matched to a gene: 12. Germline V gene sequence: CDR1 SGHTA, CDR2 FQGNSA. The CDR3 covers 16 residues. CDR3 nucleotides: TGTGCCAGCAGCTTAGGGACAGGGACACAAATTGGCGGCTACACCTTC. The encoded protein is CASSLGTGTQIGGYTF.

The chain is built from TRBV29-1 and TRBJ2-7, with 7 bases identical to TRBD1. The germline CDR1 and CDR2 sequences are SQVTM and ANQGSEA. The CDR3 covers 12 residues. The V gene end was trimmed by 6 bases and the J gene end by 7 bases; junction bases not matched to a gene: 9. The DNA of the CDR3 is TGCAGCGTGGAGAAACAGGGGAAGGAGCAGTACTTC. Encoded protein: CSVEKQGKEQYF.

The CDR3 nucleotides read TGTGCCAGCAGTGGGGCTTATAATGAGCAGTTCTTC. This translates into CASSGAYNEQFF. This chain joins TRBV25-1 and TRBJ2-1; the D is unclear. CDR3 length: 12 residues. Per germline, CDR1 MGHDK and CDR2 SYGVNS. The V gene lost 4 bases and the J gene lost 7 bases, with 8 bases spanning the gap.

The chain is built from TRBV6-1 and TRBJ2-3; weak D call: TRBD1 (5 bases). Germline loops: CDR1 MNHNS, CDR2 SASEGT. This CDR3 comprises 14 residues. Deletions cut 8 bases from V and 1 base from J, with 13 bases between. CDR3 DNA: TGTGCCAGCGCGGAGAGGACACGCACAGATACGCAGTATTTT. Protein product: CASAERTRTDTQYF.

CDR3: CASSPWTGERHSPLHF. The CDR3 DNA reads as TGTGCCAGTAGTCCCTGGACAGGGGAGCGACACTCACCCCTCCACTTT. The chain is built from TRBV19 and TRBJ1-6; 9 bases are a match to TRBD1. The germline V gene encodes CDR1 LNHDA and CDR2 SQIVND (reference sequence). The CDR3 spans 16 residues. The ends lost 5 bases at V and 10 bases at J; junction bases unmatched: 12.

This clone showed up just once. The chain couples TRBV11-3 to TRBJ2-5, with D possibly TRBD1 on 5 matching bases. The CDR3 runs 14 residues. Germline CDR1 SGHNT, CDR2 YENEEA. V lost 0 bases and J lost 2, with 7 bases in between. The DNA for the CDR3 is TGTGCCAGCAGCTTAGACCGACAGCAAGAGACCCAGTACTTC. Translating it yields CASSLDRQQETQYF.

CDR3 coding DNA: TGTGCCAGCAGTCTAATTGGAGGTAGAGAAGCTTTCTTT. It specifies CASSLIGGREAFF. The gene calls are TRBV6-5 and TRBJ1-1; D is uncertain. Germline V CDR1 and CDR2: MNHEY, SVGAGI. This CDR3 is 13 amino acids long. The germline V and J ends were trimmed by 5 bases and 8 bases, with 15 bases remaining between them.

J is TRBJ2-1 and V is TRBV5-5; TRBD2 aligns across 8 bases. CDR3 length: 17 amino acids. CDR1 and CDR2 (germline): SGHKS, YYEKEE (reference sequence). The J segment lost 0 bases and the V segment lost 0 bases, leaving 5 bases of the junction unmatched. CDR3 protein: CASSLGLAGSSYNEQFF. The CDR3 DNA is TGTGCCAGCAGCTTGGGGCTAGCGGGCAGCTCCTACAATGAGCAGTTCTTC.

The CDR3 nucleotides are TGCGCCAGCAGCTTGGCCGGGGGGGGAGATACTGAAGCTTTCTTT. It codes for CASSLAGGGDTEAFF. V is TRBV5-1 and J is TRBJ1-1; D is possibly TRBD1 (5 bases). Germline loops: CDR1 SGHRS, CDR2 YFSETQ. The CDR3 extends over 15 amino acids. Trimming removed 0 bases from V and 5 bases from J, with 14 bases in between.

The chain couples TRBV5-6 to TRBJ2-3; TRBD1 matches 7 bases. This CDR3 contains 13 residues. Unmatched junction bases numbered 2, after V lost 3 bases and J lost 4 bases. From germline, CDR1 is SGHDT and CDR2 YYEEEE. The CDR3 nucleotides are TGTGCCAGCAGCTCGACAGGGCCAGATACGCAGTATTTT. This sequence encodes CASSSTGPDTQYF.

The CDR3 loop is CASSLGRQGRDNEQFF. The CDR3 coding sequence is TGCGCCAGCAGCTTGGGGCGACAGGGTAGGGACAATGAGCAGTTCTTC. V is TRBV5-1 and J is TRBJ2-1, with 7 bases identical to TRBD1. The CDR3 contains 16 residues. V shed 0 bases, J shed 5 bases, and the junction held 8 bases outside the gene matches. Germline CDR1 reads SGHRS; CDR2 reads YFSETQ.

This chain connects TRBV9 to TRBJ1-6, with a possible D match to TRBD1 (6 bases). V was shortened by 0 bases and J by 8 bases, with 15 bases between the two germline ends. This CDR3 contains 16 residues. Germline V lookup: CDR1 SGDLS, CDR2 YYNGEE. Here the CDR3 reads CASSVGDRRVDSPLHF. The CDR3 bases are TGTGCCAGCAGCGTAGGAGACAGGCGGGTCGATTCACCCCTCCACTTT.

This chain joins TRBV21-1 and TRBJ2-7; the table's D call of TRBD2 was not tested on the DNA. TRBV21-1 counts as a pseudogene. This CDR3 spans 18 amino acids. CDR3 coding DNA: TGTGCCAGCAGCAGGCGAACAGACTTTAAGCGGGGGGAGGTCGAGCAGTACTTC. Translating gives CASSRRTDFKRGEVEQYF.

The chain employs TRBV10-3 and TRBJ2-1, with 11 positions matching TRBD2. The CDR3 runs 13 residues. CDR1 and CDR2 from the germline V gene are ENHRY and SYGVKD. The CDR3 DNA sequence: TGTGCTTCACTAGCGGGAGCTGGCAATGAGCAGTTCTTC. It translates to CASLAGAGNEQFF.

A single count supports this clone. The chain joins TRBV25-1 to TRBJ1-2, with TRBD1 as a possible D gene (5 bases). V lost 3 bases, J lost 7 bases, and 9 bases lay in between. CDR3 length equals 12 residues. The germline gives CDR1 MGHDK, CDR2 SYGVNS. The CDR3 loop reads CASSEGRSGYTF. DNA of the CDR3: TGTGCCAGCAGTGAGGGGCGGAGTGGCTACACCTTC.

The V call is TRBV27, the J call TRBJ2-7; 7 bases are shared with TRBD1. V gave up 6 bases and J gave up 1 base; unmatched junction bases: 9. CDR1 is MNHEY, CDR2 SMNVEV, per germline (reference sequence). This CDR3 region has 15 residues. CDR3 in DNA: TGTGCCAGCAGCCTTATAGGGACAGTGTCCTACGAGCAGTACTTC. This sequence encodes CASSLIGTVSYEQYF.

This CDR3 is CASSQGRGGPSYEQYF. CDR3 nucleotide sequence: TGTGCCAGCAGCCAGGGAAGGGGCGGACCCTCCTACGAGCAGTACTTC. The V call is TRBV7-9, the J call TRBJ2-7; TRBD1 is a possible D gene (5 bases). The CDR3 length is 16 residues. The germline V and J ends were trimmed by 5 bases and 0 bases, with 17 bases remaining between them. Germline CDR1 is SEHNR and CDR2 is FQNEAQ (reference sequence).

The CDR3 spells CASSTSGNNEQFF. The CDR3 DNA is TGTGCCAGCAGCACTAGCGGAAACAATGAGCAGTTCTTC. The chain employs TRBV7-2 and TRBJ2-1, with TRBD2 matching over 8 bases. CDR3 size: 13 residues. Germline CDR1 and CDR2: SGHTA and FQGNSA. Unmatched junction bases numbered 2, after V lost 5 bases and J lost 5 bases.

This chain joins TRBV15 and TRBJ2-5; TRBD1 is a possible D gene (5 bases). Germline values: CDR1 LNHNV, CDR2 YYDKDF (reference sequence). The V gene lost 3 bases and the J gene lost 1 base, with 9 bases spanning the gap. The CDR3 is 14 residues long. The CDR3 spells CATSSGHLQETQYF. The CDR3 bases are TGTGCCACCAGCAGCGGACACCTCCAAGAGACCCAGTACTTC.

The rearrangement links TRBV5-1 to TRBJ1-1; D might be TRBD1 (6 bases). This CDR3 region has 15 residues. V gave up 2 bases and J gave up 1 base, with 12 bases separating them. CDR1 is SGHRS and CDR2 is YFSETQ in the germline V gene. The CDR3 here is CASSLRTVQNTEAFF. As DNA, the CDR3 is TGCGCCAGCAGCTTACGGACAGTTCAGAACACTGAAGCTTTCTTT.

Here the CDR3 reads CASSVDLLAGAGELFF. CDR3 nucleotides: TGTGCCAGCAGCGTAGATTTACTAGCGGGAGCTGGGGAGCTGTTTTTT. This rearrangement joins TRBV9 to TRBJ2-2, with 11 bases fitting TRBD2. The CDR3 is made up of 16 amino acids. The germline V gene has CDR1 SGDLS and CDR2 YYNGEE. After removal of 0 bases from V and 8 bases from J, the junction contained 6 bases not matched to a gene.

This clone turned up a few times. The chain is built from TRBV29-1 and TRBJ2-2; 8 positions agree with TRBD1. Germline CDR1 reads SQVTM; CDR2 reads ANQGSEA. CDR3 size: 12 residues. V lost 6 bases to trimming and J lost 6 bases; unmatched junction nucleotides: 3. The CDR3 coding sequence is TGCAGCGTCCTACAGGGGGCCGGGGAGCTGTTTTTT. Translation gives CSVLQGAGELFF.

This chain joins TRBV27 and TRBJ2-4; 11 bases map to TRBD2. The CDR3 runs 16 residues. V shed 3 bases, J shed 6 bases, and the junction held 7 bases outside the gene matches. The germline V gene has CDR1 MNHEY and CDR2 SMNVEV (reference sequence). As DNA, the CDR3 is TGTGCCAGCAGTTTTAGACTAGCGGGAACCATAAACATTCAGTACTTC. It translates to CASSFRLAGTINIQYF.

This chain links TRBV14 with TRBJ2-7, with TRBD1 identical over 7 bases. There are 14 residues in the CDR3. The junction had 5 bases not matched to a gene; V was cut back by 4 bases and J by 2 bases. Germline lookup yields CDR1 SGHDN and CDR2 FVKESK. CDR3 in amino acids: CASSRTGPTYEQYF. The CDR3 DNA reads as TGTGCCAGCAGCCGGACAGGTCCAACCTACGAGCAGTACTTC. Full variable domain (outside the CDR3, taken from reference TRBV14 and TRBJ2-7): EAGVTQFPSHSVIEKGQTVTLRCDPISGHDNLYWYRRVMGKEIKFLLHFVKESKQDESGMPNNRFLAERTGGTYSTLKVQPAELEDSGVYFCASSRTGPTYEQYFGPGTRLTVT.